One and the same sample provided the 26 T cell receptor beta chains below, sequenced in a study of blood T cell repertoires in COVID-19. TCRdb's copy holds only in-frame clones and misses some; the assay was immunoSEQ multiplex PCR. The table records approximately 270,000 clones, 80% to 85% of them present only once. Specimen: peripheral blood. These receptors originate from a person aged 65-85 years with COVID-19, enrolled during active disease.

V gene TRBV5-1 combines with J gene TRBJ1-4; TRBD1 matches at 7 bases. There are 15 residues in the CDR3. CDR1 and CDR2 (germline): SGHRS, YFSETQ. The V gene end was trimmed by 0 bases and the J gene end by 4 bases; junction bases not matched to a gene: 3. The CDR3: CASSLADRDNEKLFF. The CDR3 nucleotides read TGCGCCAGCAGCTTGGCAGACAGGGATAATGAAAAACTGTTTTTT.

The chain has TRBV27 and TRBJ2-1, with 10 nucleotides matching TRBD2. The CDR3 is made up of 16 amino acids. Trimming cost V 3 bases and J 9 bases; bases outside gene matches: 11. The V gene's germline CDR1 is MNHEY and CDR2 SMNVEV (reference sequence). For the CDR3, the DNA is TGTGCCAGCAGTTTTCCGAGAGCGGGAGGGCCCTTTGAGCAGTTCTTC. Its protein product is CASSFPRAGGPFEQFF.

The CDR3 sequence is CASSPSLTSGGVSGTDTQYF. The CDR3 bases are TGTGCCAGCAGCCCATCCTTGACTAGCGGGGGGGTTAGTGGCACAGATACGCAGTATTTT. This chain links TRBV2 with TRBJ2-3, with TRBD2 identical over 14 bases. The germline V gene encodes CDR1 SNHLY and CDR2 FYNNEI. This CDR3 comprises 20 residues. V gave up 6 bases and J gave up 1 base; unmatched junction bases: 15. The complete variable domain, with remaining parts taken from reference TRBV2 and TRBJ2-3, reads EPEVTQTPSHQVTQMGQEVILRCVPISNHLYFYWYRQILGQKVEFLVSFYNNEISEKSEIFDDQFSVERPDGSNFTLKIRSTKLEDSAMYFCASSPSLTSGGVSGTDTQYFGPGTRLTVL.

This chain joins TRBV6-1 and TRBJ1-2, with D uncertain. This CDR3 has 13 residues. From germline, CDR1 is MNHNS and CDR2 SASEGT. V lost 1 base to trimming and J lost 4 bases, with 7 bases between them. CDR3 region: CASSEERVYGYTF. CDR3 in DNA: TGTGCCAGCAGTGAAGAACGGGTCTATGGCTACACCTTC.

The V call is TRBV28, the J call TRBJ2-3; tentatively, D is TRBD2 (7 bases). The V and J ends lost 6 bases and 0 bases respectively, with 10 bases between them. Per the germline V gene, CDR1 is MDHEN and CDR2 is SYDVKM. The CDR3 runs to 14 residues. The DNA for the CDR3 is TGTGCCAGCAGAGGGGGGGCAAGCACAGATACGCAGTATTTT. The encoded protein is CASRGGASTDTQYF.

The chain employs TRBV10-3 and TRBJ1-2; D gene unclear. Trimming removed 7 bases from V and 8 bases from J, with 14 bases in between. The germline CDR1 and CDR2 sequences are ENHRY and SYGVKD. CDR3 length: 12 amino acids. This chain's CDR3 is CAITAGGNGYTF. The CDR3, as DNA: TGTGCCATCACCGCAGGAGGGAACGGCTACACCTTC.

The gene calls are TRBV10-3 and TRBJ2-1, with 10 bases identical to TRBD1. This CDR3 is built from 16 residues. Germline CDR1 ENHRY, CDR2 SYGVKD. Trimming cost V 2 bases and J 5 bases; bases outside gene matches: 6. The DNA for the CDR3 is TGTGCCATCAGTGAGCAAAGACAGGGGGCAAACAATGAGCAGTTCTTC. Its protein product is CAISEQRQGANNEQFF.

This clone was recorded many times. The chain has TRBV19 and TRBJ1-5, with 7 bases fitting TRBD1. In germline, CDR1 is LNHDA, CDR2 SQIVND (reference sequence). The CDR3 contains 15 residues. With V trimmed by 7 bases and J by 4 bases, 10 bases remained unmatched. CDR3 nucleotides: TGTGCCAGTAACCGACCGGGACAGAGAAATCAGCCCCAGCATTTT. Its protein product is CASNRPGQRNQPQHF.

This chain connects TRBV27 to TRBJ1-3; D is perhaps TRBD1 (6 bases). V was clipped by 0 bases and J by 3 bases, with 15 bases between them. In germline, CDR1 is MNHEY, CDR2 SMNVEV (reference sequence). The CDR3 runs to 17 residues. CDR3 nucleotide sequence: TGTGCCAGCAGTTTATCGGGTCCATGGGGGCTTGGAAACACCATATATTTT. It is translated as CASSLSGPWGLGNTIYF.

There are many counts of this clone. The V gene is TRBV5-1, the J gene TRBJ2-7; 7 nucleotides agree with TRBD1. Germline CDR1 is SGHRS and CDR2 is YFSETQ. V trimming: 3 bases; J trimming: 3 bases; junction bases outside the gene matches: 6. This CDR3 has 14 residues. In nucleotides, the CDR3 is TGCGCCAGCAGCTCCGGGACAGTAATCTACGAGCAGTACTTC. This gives the protein CASSSGTVIYEQYF.

The CDR3 nucleotides are TGTGCCAGTACCACTGGGGGGATCGGTGAAAAACTGTTTTTT. Translating it yields CASTTGGIGEKLFF. The V and J genes are TRBV19 and TRBJ1-4; D is possibly TRBD1 (5 bases). V shed 7 bases and J shed 7 bases, with 16 bases lying between them. In germline, CDR1 is LNHDA, CDR2 SQIVND (reference sequence). This CDR3 has 14 amino acids.

The chain has TRBV7-3 and TRBJ1-1; 10 nucleotides agree with TRBD1. The CDR3 covers 14 residues. In germline, CDR1 is SGHTA, CDR2 FQGTGA. Unmatched junction bases numbered 5, after V lost 9 bases and J lost 1 base. CDR3 in DNA: TGTGCCAGTAGACAGGGGGCGGGGAACACTGAAGCTTTCTTT. Translating it yields CASRQGAGNTEAFF.

This clone has more than one count but fewer than ten. The J gene is TRBJ2-3, the V gene TRBV5-1; a weak D match, TRBD2 (6 bases). Germline CDR1 is SGHRS and CDR2 is YFSETQ. V was shortened by 7 bases and J by 2 bases, with 20 bases between the two germline ends. This CDR3 has 16 residues. CDR3 DNA sequence: TGCGCCAGCCGCCTGGAGGGGAGGTACCACACAGATACGCAGTATTTT. Its protein product is CASRLEGRYHTDTQYF.

The chain has TRBV19 and TRBJ1-4, with D perhaps TRBD1 (6 bases). This CDR3 is 13 amino acids long. Germline V gene data show CDR1 as LNHDA and CDR2 as SQIVND (reference sequence). Trimming cost V 6 bases and J 8 bases, with 13 bases left between them. CDR3 coding DNA: TGTGCCAGTAGGGCGACAGGAGCCGAAAAACTGTTTTTT. Translation: CASRATGAEKLFF.

This chain links TRBV13 with TRBJ2-3; tentatively, D is TRBD2 (6 bases). Trimming shortened V by 2 bases and J by 0 bases, and 12 bases separated the two germline ends. The CDR3 sequence is 16 residues long. Germline CDR1 reads PRHDT; CDR2 reads FYEKMQ (reference sequence). CDR3 in DNA: TGTGCCAGCAGCTTAAGGCGGGGTGGGAGCACAGATACGCAGTATTTT. Translation: CASSLRRGGSTDTQYF.

V is TRBV19 and J is TRBJ2-5; TRBD2 might be the D (6 bases). This CDR3 region has 15 residues. The germline V gene has CDR1 LNHDA and CDR2 SQIVND (reference sequence). V dropped 3 bases and J dropped 3 bases, with 14 bases sitting between them. The CDR3 DNA reads as TGTGCCAGTAGTATGGGCGGGACCCAGAAAGAGACCCAGTACTTC. Translation: CASSMGGTQKETQYF.

The chain employs TRBV18 and TRBJ2-7, with TRBD2 as a possible D gene (5 bases). This CDR3 spans 14 amino acids. Germline CDR1 is KGHSH and CDR2 is LQKENI. Trimming cost V 6 bases and J 6 bases, with 18 bases left between them. The CDR3 region is CASSYVRDRGEQYF. The CDR3 coding sequence is TGTGCCAGCTCGTACGTGAGGGATCGTGGCGAGCAGTACTTC. Combining the CDR3 with reference TRBV18 and TRBJ2-7 gives the whole variable domain NAGVMQNPRHLVRRRGQEARLRCSPMKGHSHVYWYRQLPEEGLKFMVYLQKENIIDESGMPKERFSAEFPKEGPSILRIQQVVRGDSAAYFCASSYVRDRGEQYFGPGTRLTVT.

In its sample, this clone was seen once. The CDR3 nucleotides read TGTGCCAGCAGTTCTTCAGGAAAAAGAAAAAACACCATATATTTT. It is translated as CASSSSGKRKNTIYF. The chain carries TRBV28 and TRBJ1-3; D gene uncertain. V shed 4 bases and J shed 6 bases, with 16 bases lying between them. This CDR3 region has 15 residues. The V gene's germline CDR1 is MDHEN and CDR2 SYDVKM.

The CDR3 is CASSQVRQGGYTGSYNSPLHF. CDR3 in DNA: TGCGCCAGCAGCCAAGTACGTCAGGGAGGGTATACGGGCTCCTATAATTCACCCCTCCACTTT. The rearrangement uses TRBV4-1 and TRBJ1-6, with D tentatively TRBD1 (5 bases). Trimming left V 1 base short and J 0 bases short, with 22 bases between. The CDR3 has 21 residues. Per germline, CDR1 MGHRA and CDR2 YSYEKL.

This rearrangement joins TRBV30 to TRBJ1-6; D call uncertain. The CDR3 extends over 13 amino acids. Looked up from germline, CDR1 is GTSNPN and CDR2 is SVGIG (reference sequence). V lost 3 bases and J 3 bases, leaving 6 bases between the germline ends. The CDR3 region is CAWSDNYNSPLHF. CDR3 nucleotides: TGTGCCTGGAGCGACAACTATAATTCACCCCTCCACTTT.

The gene calls are TRBV5-4 and TRBJ2-5, with 10 bases aligning to TRBD1. The V gene end was trimmed by 3 bases and the J gene end by 5 bases; junction bases not matched to a gene: 4. The CDR3 length is 14 residues. The germline CDR1 and CDR2 sequences are SGHNT and YYREEE (reference sequence). The CDR3 DNA sequence: TGTGCCAGCAGCTCCCGGGACAGGGGCGAGACCCAGTACTTC. Translation gives CASSSRDRGETQYF.

This clone turned up a few times. The chain recombines TRBV24-1 with TRBJ2-5, with D maybe TRBD2 (6 bases). Trimming removed 3 bases at V and 5 bases at J, with 21 bases between. The CDR3 is made up of 17 amino acids. CDR1 is KGHDR and CDR2 is SFDVKD in the germline V gene. The CDR3 DNA is TGTGCCACCAGTGATGTTAGCGGCGGCAACGTGCAGGAGACCCAGTACTTC. Amino acid sequence: CATSDVSGGNVQETQYF.

This clone is a singleton in its sample. The V gene is TRBV5-1, the J gene TRBJ2-1; maybe TRBD1 (5 bases). The CDR3 consists of 15 residues. V lost 4 bases, J lost 7 bases, and 18 bases lay in between. CDR1 is SGHRS, CDR2 YFSETQ, per germline. CDR3 in amino acids: CASSLPRDFINEQFF. In DNA, the CDR3 is TGCGCCAGCAGCCTCCCCAGGGATTTTATAAATGAGCAGTTCTTC.

J is TRBJ2-5 and V is TRBV24-1; D gene unclear. This CDR3 contains 13 residues. Germline CDR1 KGHDR, CDR2 SFDVKD. The germline V and J ends were trimmed by 4 bases and 0 bases, with 5 bases remaining between them. DNA for the CDR3: TGTGCCACCAGTGACAGTAACCAAGAGACCCAGTACTTC. Residues: CATSDSNQETQYF.

The chain couples TRBV4-1 to TRBJ2-7; tentatively, D is TRBD1 (6 bases). Deletions cut 0 bases from V and 3 bases from J, with 15 bases between. The CDR3 loop spans 16 amino acids. The germline V gene encodes CDR1 MGHRA and CDR2 YSYEKL. The CDR3 here is CASSQERQGSLYEQYF. DNA for the CDR3: TGCGCCAGCAGCCAAGAGAGGCAGGGGTCTCTCTACGAGCAGTACTTC.

This clone was seen once. One junction end does not reproduce the germline sequence, and a read error may be involved. The chain combines TRBV12-3 or TRBV12-4 with TRBJ2-2; weak D call: TRBD1 (5 bases). This CDR3 is 12 amino acids long. CDR3 bases: TGTGCCAGCAGACTTGGAGTAGGCAGGGTTGTTTTT. This sequence encodes CASRLGVGRVVF.